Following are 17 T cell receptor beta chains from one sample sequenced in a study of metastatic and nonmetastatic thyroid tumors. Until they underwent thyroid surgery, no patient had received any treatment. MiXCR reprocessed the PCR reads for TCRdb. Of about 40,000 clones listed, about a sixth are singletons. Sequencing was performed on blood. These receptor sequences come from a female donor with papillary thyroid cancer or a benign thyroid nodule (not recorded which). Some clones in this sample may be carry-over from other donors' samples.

The CDR3 coding sequence is TGTGCCAGCAGCCGTCCACACTACGAGCAGTACTTC. Its protein product is CASSRPHYEQYF. The V call is TRBV5-8, the J call TRBJ2-7; D uncertain. Per the germline V gene, CDR1 is SGHTS and CDR2 is YDEGEE. Trimming left V 4 bases short and J 3 bases short, with 8 bases between. The CDR3 consists of 12 residues.

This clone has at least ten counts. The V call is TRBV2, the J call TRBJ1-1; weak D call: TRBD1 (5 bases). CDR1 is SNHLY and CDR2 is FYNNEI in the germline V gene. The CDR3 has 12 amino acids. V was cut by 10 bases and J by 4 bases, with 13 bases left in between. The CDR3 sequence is CATTMGGTEAFF. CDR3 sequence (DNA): TGTGCCACCACGATGGGGGGCACTGAAGCTTTCTTT.

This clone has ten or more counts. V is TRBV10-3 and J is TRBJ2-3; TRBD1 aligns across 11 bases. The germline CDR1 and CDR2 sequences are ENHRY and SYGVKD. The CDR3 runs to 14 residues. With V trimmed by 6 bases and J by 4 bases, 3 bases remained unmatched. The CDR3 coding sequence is TGTGCCATCAGCGGGACAGGGGGTCCAGATACGCAGTATTTT. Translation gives CAISGTGGPDTQYF.

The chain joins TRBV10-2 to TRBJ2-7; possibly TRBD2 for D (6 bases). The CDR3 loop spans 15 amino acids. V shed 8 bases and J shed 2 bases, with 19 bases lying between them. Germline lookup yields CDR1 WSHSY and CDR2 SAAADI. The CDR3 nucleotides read TGCGCCAGCCGTCAGTCGGGGGAGGTACCCTACGAGCAGTACTTC. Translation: CASRQSGEVPYEQYF.

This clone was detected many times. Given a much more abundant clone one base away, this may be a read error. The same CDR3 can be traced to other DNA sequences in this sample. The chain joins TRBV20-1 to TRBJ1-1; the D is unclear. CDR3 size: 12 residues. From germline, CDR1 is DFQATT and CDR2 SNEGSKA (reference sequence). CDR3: CSAPNEGTEAFF. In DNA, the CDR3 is TGCAGTGCGCCCAATGAAGGCACTGAAGCCTTCTTT.

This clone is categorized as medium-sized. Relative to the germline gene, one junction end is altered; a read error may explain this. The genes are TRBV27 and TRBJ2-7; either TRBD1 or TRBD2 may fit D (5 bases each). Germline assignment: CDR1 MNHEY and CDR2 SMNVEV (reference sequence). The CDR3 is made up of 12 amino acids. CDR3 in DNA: TGTGCCAGCAGTTTTCCCGGGACGGGCCTTAGATTC. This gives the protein CASSFPGTGLRF.

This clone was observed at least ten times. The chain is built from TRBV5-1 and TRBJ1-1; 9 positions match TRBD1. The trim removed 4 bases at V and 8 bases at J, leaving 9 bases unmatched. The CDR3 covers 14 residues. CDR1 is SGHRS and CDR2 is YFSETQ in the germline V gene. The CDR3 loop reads CASSAEPGQGEAFF. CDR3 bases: TGCGCCAGCAGCGCTGAACCGGGACAGGGAGAAGCTTTCTTT.

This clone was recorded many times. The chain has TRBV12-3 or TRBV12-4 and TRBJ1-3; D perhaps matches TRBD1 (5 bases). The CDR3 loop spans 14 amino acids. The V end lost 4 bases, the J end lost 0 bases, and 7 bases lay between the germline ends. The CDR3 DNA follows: TGTGCCAGCAGTTCACAGGTCTCTGGAAACACCATATATTTT. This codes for CASSSQVSGNTIYF.

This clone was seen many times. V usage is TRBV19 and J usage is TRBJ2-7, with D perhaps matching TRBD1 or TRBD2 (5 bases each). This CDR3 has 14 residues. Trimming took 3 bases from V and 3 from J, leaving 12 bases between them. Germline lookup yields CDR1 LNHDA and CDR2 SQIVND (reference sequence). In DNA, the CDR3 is TGTGCCAGTAGTATCGGGGCAGGAAACTACGAGCAGTACTTC. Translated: CASSIGAGNYEQYF.

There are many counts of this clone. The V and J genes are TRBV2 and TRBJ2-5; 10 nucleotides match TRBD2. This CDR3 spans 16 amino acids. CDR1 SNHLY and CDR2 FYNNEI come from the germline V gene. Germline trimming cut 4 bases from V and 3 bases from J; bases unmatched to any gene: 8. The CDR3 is CASSALGTSDEETQYF. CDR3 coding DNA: TGTGCCAGCAGTGCCCTGGGGACTAGCGACGAAGAGACCCAGTACTTC.

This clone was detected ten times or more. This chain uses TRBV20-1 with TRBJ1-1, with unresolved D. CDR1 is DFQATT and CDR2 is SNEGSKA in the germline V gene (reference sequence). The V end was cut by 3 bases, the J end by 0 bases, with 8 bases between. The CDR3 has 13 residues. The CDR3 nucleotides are TGCAGTGCTAGGTCCCCGATGAACACTGAAGCTTTCTTT. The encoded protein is CSARSPMNTEAFF.

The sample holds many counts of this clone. The CDR3 loop is CASSLMGNTGELFF. The CDR3 DNA reads as TGTGCCAGCAGTTTAATGGGGAACACCGGGGAGCTGTTTTTT. The rearrangement links TRBV12-3 or TRBV12-4 to TRBJ2-2; D unclear. V was pared by 2 bases and J by 1 base, with 5 bases between. The CDR3 totals 14 residues.

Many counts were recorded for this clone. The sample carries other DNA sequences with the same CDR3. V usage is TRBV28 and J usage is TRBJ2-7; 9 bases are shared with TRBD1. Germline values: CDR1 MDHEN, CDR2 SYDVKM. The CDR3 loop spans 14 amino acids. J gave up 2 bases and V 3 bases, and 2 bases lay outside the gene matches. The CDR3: CASSLGTGPYEQYF. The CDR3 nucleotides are TGTGCCAGCAGTTTGGGGACAGGGCCCTACGAGCAGTACTTC.

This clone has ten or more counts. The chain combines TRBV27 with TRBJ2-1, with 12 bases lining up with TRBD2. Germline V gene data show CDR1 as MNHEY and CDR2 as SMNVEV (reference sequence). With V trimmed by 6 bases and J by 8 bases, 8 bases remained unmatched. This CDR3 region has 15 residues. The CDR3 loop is CASRPGLAGSYEQFF. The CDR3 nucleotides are TGTGCCAGCAGACCCGGACTAGCGGGAAGCTATGAGCAGTTCTTC.

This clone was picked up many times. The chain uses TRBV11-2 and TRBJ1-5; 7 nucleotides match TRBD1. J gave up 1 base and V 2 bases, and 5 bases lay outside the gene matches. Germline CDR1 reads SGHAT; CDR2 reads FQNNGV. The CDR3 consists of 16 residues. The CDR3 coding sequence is TGTGCCAGCAGCTTATTAGGGGGCGAAAGCAATCAGCCCCAGCATTTT. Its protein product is CASSLLGGESNQPQHF.

CDR3 nucleotide sequence: TGTGCCTGGAGCCGCGGGGGGGGCGAGCAGTACTTC. Its translation is CAWSRGGGEQYF. V gene TRBV30 combines with J gene TRBJ2-7; 9 bases are a match to TRBD2. The germline gives CDR1 GTSNPN, CDR2 SVGIG (reference sequence). The CDR3 has 12 residues. V dropped 3 bases and J dropped 6; count of bases not matched to a gene: 3.

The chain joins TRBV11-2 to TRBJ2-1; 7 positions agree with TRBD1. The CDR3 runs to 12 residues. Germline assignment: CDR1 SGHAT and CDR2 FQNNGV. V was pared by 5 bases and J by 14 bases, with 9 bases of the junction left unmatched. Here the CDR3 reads CASSRQGYVEFF. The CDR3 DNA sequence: TGTGCCAGCAGCAGACAGGGTTACGTTGAGTTCTTC.